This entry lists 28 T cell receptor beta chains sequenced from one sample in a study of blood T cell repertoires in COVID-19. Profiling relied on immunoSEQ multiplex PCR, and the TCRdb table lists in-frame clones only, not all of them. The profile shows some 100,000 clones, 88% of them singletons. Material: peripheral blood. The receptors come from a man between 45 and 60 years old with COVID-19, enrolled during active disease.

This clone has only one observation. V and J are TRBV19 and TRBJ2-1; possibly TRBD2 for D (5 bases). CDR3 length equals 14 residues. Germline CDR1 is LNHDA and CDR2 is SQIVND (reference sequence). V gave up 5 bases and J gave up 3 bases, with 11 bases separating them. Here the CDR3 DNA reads TGTGCCAGTAGTGCGTCCCGGGACTACAATGAGCAGTTCTTC. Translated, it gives CASSASRDYNEQFF.

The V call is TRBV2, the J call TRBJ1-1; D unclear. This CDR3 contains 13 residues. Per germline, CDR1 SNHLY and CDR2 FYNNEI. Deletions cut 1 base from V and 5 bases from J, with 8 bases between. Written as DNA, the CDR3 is TGTGCCAGCAGTGAAGGTGAGGGAACTGAAGCTTTCTTT. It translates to CASSEGEGTEAFF.

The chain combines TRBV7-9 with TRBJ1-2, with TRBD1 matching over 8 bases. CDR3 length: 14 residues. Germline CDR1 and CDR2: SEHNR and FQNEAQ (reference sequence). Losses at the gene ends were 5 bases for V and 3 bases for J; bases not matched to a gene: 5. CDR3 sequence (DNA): TGTGCCAGCAGCGAAAACAGGGGGGACTATGGCTACACCTTC. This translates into CASSENRGDYGYTF.

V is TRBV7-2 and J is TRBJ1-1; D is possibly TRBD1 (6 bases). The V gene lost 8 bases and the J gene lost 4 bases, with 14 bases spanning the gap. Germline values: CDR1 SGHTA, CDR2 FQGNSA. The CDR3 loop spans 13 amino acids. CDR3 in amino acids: CASGPRGGTEAFF. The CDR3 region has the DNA TGTGCCAGCGGACCTAGGGGGGGCACTGAAGCTTTCTTT.

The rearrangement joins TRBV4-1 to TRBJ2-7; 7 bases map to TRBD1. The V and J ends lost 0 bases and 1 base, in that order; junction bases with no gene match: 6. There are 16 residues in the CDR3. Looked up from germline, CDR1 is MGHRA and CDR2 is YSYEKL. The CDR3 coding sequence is TGCGCCAGCAGCCAAGATCTCCCAGGGGGATCCTACGAGCAGTACTTC. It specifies CASSQDLPGGSYEQYF.

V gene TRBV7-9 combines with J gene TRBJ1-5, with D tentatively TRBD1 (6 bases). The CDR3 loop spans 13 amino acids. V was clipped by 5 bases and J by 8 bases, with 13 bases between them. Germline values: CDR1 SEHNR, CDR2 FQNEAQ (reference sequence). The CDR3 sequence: CASSPQGTEPQHF. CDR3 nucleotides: TGTGCCAGCAGCCCACAGGGAACCGAGCCCCAGCATTTT.

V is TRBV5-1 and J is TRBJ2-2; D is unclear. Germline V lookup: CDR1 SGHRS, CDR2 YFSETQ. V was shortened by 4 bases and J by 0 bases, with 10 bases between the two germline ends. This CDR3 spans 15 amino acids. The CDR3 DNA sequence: TGCGCCAGCAGCCTTCTTATAACGAACACCGGGGAGCTGTTTTTT. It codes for CASSLLITNTGELFF.

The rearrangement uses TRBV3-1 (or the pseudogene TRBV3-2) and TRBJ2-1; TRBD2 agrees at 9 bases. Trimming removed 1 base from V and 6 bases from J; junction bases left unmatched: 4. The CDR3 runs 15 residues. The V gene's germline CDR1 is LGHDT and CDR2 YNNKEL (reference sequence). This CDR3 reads CASSQVLLAGNEQFF. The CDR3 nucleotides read TGTGCCAGCAGCCAAGTGTTACTAGCGGGCAATGAGCAGTTCTTC.

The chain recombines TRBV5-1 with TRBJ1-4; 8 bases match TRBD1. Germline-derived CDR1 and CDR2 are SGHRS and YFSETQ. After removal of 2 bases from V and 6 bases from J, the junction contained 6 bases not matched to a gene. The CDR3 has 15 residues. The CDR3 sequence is CASSFSTGADEKLFF. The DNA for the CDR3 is TGCGCCAGCAGCTTTTCGACAGGGGCGGATGAAAAACTGTTTTTT.

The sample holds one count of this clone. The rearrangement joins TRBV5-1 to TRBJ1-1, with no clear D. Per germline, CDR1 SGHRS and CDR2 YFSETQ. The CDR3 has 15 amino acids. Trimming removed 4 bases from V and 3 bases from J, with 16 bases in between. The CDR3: CASSQSRLGDTEAFF. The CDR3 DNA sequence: TGCGCCAGCAGCCAGTCCCGACTTGGTGACACTGAAGCTTTCTTT.

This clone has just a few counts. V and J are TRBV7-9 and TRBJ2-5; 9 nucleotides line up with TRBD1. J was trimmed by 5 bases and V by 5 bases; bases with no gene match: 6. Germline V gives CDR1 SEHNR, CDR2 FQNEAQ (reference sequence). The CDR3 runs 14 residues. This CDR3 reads CASSLGTGMETQYF. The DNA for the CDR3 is TGTGCCAGCAGCCTGGGGACAGGGATGGAGACCCAGTACTTC.

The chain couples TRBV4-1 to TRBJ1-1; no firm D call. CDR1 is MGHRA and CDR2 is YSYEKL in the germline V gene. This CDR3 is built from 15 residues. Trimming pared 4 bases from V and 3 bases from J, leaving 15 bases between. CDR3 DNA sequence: TGCGCCAGCAGCCCCCGGGCAGGCGGGGACACTGAAGCTTTCTTT. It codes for CASSPRAGGDTEAFF.

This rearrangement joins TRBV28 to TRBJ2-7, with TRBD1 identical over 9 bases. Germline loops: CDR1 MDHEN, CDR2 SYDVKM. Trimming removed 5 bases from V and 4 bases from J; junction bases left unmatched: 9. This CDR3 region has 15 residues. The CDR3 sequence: CASSPTGTGNYEQYF. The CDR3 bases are TGTGCCAGCAGTCCCACCGGGACAGGGAATTACGAGCAGTACTTC. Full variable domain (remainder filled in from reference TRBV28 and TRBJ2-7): DVKVTQSSRYLVKRTGEKVFLECVQDMDHENMFWYRQDPGLGLRLIYFSYDVKMKEKGDIPEGYSVSREKKERFSLILESASTNQTSMYLCASSPTGTGNYEQYFGPGTRLTVT.

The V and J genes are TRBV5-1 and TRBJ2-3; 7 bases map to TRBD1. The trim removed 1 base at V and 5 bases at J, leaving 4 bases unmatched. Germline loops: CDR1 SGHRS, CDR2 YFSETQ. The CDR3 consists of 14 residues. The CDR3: CASSLTGVGDTQYF. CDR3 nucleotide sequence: TGCGCCAGCAGCTTGACAGGGGTGGGAGATACGCAGTATTTT.

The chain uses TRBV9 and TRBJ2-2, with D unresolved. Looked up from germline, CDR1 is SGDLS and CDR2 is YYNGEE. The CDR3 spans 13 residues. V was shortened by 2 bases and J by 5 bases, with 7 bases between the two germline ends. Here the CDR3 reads CASSVQLTGELFF. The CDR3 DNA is TGTGCCAGCAGCGTCCAGTTGACCGGGGAGCTGTTTTTT.

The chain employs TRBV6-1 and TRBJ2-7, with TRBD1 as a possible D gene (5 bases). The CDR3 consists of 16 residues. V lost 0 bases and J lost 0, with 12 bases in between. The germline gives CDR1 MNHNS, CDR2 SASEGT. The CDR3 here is CASSEAGQGGSYEQYF. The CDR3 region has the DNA TGTGCCAGCAGTGAAGCAGGGCAGGGCGGCTCCTACGAGCAGTACTTC.

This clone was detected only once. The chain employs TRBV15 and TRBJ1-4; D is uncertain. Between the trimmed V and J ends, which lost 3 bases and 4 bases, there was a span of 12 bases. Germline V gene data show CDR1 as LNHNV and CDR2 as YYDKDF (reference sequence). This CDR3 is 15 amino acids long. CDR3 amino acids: CATSSGSDYNEKLFF. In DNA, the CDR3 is TGTGCCACCAGCAGTGGGTCAGACTATAATGAAAAACTGTTTTTT.

The CDR3 bases are TGTGCCATCAGTACACCGACTAGCCGGTCCACAGATACGCAGTATTTT. Translated, it gives CAISTPTSRSTDTQYF. V and J are TRBV10-3 and TRBJ2-3; TRBD2 matches at 7 bases. V trimming: 5 bases; J trimming: 2 bases; junction bases outside the gene matches: 10. The germline V gene encodes CDR1 ENHRY and CDR2 SYGVKD. This CDR3 is 16 amino acids long.

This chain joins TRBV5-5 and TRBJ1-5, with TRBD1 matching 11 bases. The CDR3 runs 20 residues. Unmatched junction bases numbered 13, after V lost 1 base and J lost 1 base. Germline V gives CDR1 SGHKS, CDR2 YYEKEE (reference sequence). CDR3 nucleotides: TGTGCCAGCAGCTTGACCTGGACAGGGGGCTTGAGGGTCAGCAATCAGCCCCAGCATTTT. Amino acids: CASSLTWTGGLRVSNQPQHF. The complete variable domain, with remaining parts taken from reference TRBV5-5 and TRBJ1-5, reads DAGVTQSPTHLIKTRGQQVTLRCSPISGHKSVSWYQQVLGQGPQFIFQYYEKEERGRGNFPDRFSARQFPNYSSELNVNALLLGDSALYLCASSLTWTGGLRVSNQPQHFGDGTRLSIL.

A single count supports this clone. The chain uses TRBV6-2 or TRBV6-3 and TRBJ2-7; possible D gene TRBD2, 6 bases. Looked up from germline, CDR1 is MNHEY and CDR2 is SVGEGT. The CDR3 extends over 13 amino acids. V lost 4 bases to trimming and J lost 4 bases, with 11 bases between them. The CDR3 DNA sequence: TGTGCCAGCAGTTTGGCGGGAATTTACGAGCAGTACTTC. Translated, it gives CASSLAGIYEQYF.

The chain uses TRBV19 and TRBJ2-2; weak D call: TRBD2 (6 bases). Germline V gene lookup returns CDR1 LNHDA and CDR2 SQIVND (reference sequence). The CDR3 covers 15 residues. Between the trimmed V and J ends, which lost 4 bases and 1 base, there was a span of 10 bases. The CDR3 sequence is CASSSGTWNTGELFF. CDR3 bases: TGTGCCAGTAGTAGCGGGACTTGGAACACCGGGGAGCTGTTTTTT.

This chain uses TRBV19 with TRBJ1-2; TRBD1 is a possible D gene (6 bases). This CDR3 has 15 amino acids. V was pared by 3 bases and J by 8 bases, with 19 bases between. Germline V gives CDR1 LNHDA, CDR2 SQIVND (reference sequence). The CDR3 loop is CASSIPRQGLEGYTF. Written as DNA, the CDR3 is TGTGCCAGTAGTATTCCCCGTCAGGGGTTGGAGGGCTACACCTTC.

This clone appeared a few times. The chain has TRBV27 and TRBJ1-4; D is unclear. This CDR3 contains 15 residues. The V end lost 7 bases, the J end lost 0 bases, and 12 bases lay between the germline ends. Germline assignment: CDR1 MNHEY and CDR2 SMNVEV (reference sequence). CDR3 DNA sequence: TGTGCCAGCACTGGGAGCGGGGCAACTAATGAAAAACTGTTTTTT. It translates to CASTGSGATNEKLFF.

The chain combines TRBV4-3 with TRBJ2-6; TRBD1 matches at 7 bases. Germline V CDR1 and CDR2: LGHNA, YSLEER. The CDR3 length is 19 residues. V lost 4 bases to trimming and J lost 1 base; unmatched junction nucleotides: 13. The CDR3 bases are TGCGCCAGCAGCCGAGTAGAGGGACAGTTTCTTTCTGGGGCCAACGTCCTGACTTTC. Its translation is CASSRVEGQFLSGANVLTF.

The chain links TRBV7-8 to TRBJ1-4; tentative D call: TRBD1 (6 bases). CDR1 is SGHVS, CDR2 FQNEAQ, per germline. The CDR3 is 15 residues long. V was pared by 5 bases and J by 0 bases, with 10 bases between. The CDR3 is CASSKNRATNEKLFF. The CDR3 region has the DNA TGTGCCAGCAGCAAGAACAGGGCAACTAATGAAAAACTGTTTTTT.

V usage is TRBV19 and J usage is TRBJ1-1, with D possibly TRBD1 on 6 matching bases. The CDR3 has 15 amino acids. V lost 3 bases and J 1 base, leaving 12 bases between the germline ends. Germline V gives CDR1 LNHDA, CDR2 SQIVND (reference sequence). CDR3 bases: TGTGCCAGTAGTATGACGAGCAGGGGGAACACTGAAGCTTTCTTT. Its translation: CASSMTSRGNTEAFF. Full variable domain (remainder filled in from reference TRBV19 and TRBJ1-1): DGGITQSPKYLFRKEGQNVTLSCEQNLNHDAMYWYRQDPGQGLRLIYYSQIVNDFQKGDIAEGYSVSREKKESFPLTVTSAQKNPTAFYLCASSMTSRGNTEAFFGQGTRLTVV.

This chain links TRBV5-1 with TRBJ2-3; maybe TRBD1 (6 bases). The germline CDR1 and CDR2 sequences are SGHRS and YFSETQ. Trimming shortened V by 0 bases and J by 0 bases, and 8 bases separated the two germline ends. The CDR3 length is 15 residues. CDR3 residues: CASSLGGGSTDTQYF. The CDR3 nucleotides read TGCGCCAGCAGCTTGGGAGGGGGAAGCACAGATACGCAGTATTTT.

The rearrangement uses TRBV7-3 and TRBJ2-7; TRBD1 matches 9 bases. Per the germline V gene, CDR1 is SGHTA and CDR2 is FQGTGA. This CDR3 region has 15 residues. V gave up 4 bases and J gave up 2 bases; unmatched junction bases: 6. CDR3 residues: CASSSTGQGPYEQYF. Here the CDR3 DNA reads TGTGCCAGCAGCTCCACGGGACAGGGCCCCTACGAGCAGTACTTC.